The next 17 T cell receptor beta chains were all read from a single sample in a study of blood T cell repertoires in COVID-19. Clones were read by immunoSEQ multiplex PCR, and TCRdb kept only the in-frame ones, dropping some. The sample contains just over 650,000 clones, 90% of which appear only once. Sequencing used peripheral blood. The receptor set was obtained from a woman between 18 and 29 years old with acute or convalescent COVID-19.

Turning to this clone: Other DNA sequences in the sample encode the same CDR3. The gene calls are TRBV5-6 and TRBJ2-7; 7 bases match TRBD1. The CDR3 spans 14 residues. Per germline, CDR1 SGHDT and CDR2 YYEEEE. With 2 bases clipped from V and 0 bases from J, the junction kept 2 bases outside the gene matches. Here the CDR3 DNA reads TGTGCCAGCAGCTTAAGGGACAGCTCCTACGAGCAGTACTTC. It encodes CASSLRDSSYEQYF.

This clone was seen only once. V gene TRBV11-2 combines with J gene TRBJ2-3; TRBD1 is a possible D gene (7 bases). This CDR3 has 13 amino acids. Germline V gives CDR1 SGHAT, CDR2 FQNNGV. V lost 6 bases, J lost 8 bases, and 15 bases lay in between. CDR3 nucleotide sequence: TGTGCCAGCAGTACTTACAGGGGAGGTACGCAGTATTTT. Residues: CASSTYRGGTQYF.

The V and J genes are TRBV3-1 (or the pseudogene TRBV3-2) and TRBJ1-4; D may be TRBD1 (6 bases). Germline V gene lookup returns CDR1 LGHDT and CDR2 YNNKEL (reference sequence). This CDR3 has 14 amino acids. V lost 5 bases to trimming and J lost 8 bases, with 15 bases between them. The CDR3 region is CASSLPDSREKLFF. The CDR3 coding sequence is TGTGCCAGCAGCTTACCGGACAGTAGAGAAAAACTGTTTTTT.

This clone was counted once. The J gene is TRBJ2-1, the V gene TRBV2; 10 positions match TRBD2. Germline CDR1 and CDR2: SNHLY and FYNNEI. The CDR3 is 14 amino acids. The ends lost 4 bases at V and 10 bases at J; junction bases unmatched: 7. The CDR3 protein is CASSASGGAWEQFF. In nucleotides, the CDR3 is TGTGCCAGCAGTGCCAGCGGGGGGGCCTGGGAGCAGTTCTTC.

Comment on this clone: Other DNA sequences in the sample encode the same CDR3. The J gene is TRBJ1-1, the V gene TRBV4-3; a possible D gene is TRBD1 (5 bases). The V gene's germline CDR1 is LGHNA and CDR2 YSLEER. V was pared by 0 bases and J by 1 base, with 9 bases between. This CDR3 region has 15 residues. CDR3 bases: TGCGCCAGCAGCCAAGATGGGGGAGGGAACACTGAAGCTTTCTTT. Amino acid sequence: CASSQDGGGNTEAFF.

The chain is built from TRBV11-3 and TRBJ2-2, with a weak D call TRBD2 (6 bases). V was trimmed by 4 bases and J by 7 bases, leaving 7 bases between them. The CDR3 spans 12 residues. Germline V gene data show CDR1 as SGHNT and CDR2 as YENEEA. The CDR3 DNA is TGTGCCAGCAGCTCCGGGGGCGGGGAGCTGTTTTTT. It encodes CASSSGGGELFF.

This rearrangement joins TRBV9 to TRBJ2-7; D remains ambiguous. Germline V CDR1 and CDR2: SGDLS, YYNGEE. This CDR3 spans 16 amino acids. V was shortened by 4 bases and J by 2 bases, with 19 bases between the two germline ends. Written as DNA, the CDR3 is TGTGCCAGCAGCCCAGCTTCTCGCGGCAGCCCCTACGAGCAGTACTTC. Translating gives CASSPASRGSPYEQYF. Based on the CDR3 plus reference TRBV9 and TRBJ2-7, the full variable domain is DSGVTQTPKHLITATGQRVTLRCSPRSGDLSVYWYQQSLDQGLQFLIQYYNGEERAKGNILERFSAQQFPDLHSELNLSSLELGDSALYFCASSPASRGSPYEQYFGPGTRLTVT.

The chain links TRBV29-1 to TRBJ2-2; 8 bases fit TRBD2. The germline CDR1 and CDR2 sequences are SQVTM and ANQGSEA. V lost 8 bases, J lost 5 bases, and 10 bases stayed unmatched. This CDR3 is 14 amino acids long. CDR3 loop: CSPGGQGRTGELFF. The CDR3, as DNA: TGCAGCCCGGGGGGGCAGGGGCGGACCGGGGAGCTGTTTTTT.

The V call is TRBV7-2, the J call TRBJ1-2; the D gene is possibly TRBD1 (6 bases). This CDR3 comprises 15 residues. Trimming took off 3 bases at V and 5 bases at J, with 16 bases between the two ends. CDR1 is SGHTA and CDR2 is FQGNSA in the germline V gene. The CDR3 loop is CASSFGPDSFYGYTF. The CDR3 DNA reads TGTGCCAGCAGCTTTGGGCCGGACAGCTTTTATGGCTACACCTTC.

By share, this clone counts as medium-sized. The J gene is TRBJ2-1, the V gene TRBV12-5; 7 nucleotides line up with TRBD1. The germline V gene encodes CDR1 LGHNT and CDR2 FRNRAP. V lost 2 bases and J lost 5; bases outside the gene matches: 6. This CDR3 spans 15 amino acids. The CDR3 loop is CASGLTDRANNEQFF. The DNA of the CDR3 is TGTGCTAGTGGTTTGACAGACAGGGCAAACAATGAGCAGTTCTTC.

As DNA, the CDR3 is TGTGCCAGCAGCTTACGGGGTTTGGGGGGCTCTGGAAACACCATATATTTT. Protein sequence: CASSLRGLGGSGNTIYF. The J gene is TRBJ1-3, the V gene TRBV7-8, with D tentatively TRBD1 (5 bases). Trimming took off 2 bases at V and 0 bases at J, with 14 bases between the two ends. Germline lookup yields CDR1 SGHVS and CDR2 FQNEAQ. The CDR3 loop spans 17 amino acids.

V and J are TRBV6-1 and TRBJ1-2; D unresolved. Germline V gene data show CDR1 as MNHNS and CDR2 as SASEGT. V lost 2 bases, J lost 5 bases, and 6 bases lay in between. This CDR3 has 12 residues. CDR3 loop: CASSEFGYGYTF. In DNA form, the CDR3 reads TGTGCCAGCAGTGAATTCGGTTATGGCTACACCTTC.

The chain links TRBV18 to TRBJ1-1; D gene ambiguous. The V end was cut by 6 bases, the J end by 2 bases, with 13 bases between. This CDR3 has 14 residues. The germline gives CDR1 KGHSH, CDR2 LQKENI. The CDR3 reads CASSPTRTNTEAFF. As DNA, the CDR3 is TGTGCCAGCTCCCCTACCCGAACCAACACTGAAGCTTTCTTT.

The rearrangement joins TRBV19 to TRBJ2-4; 7 nucleotides match TRBD1. CDR1 and CDR2 from the germline V gene are LNHDA and SQIVND (reference sequence). V gave up 5 bases and J gave up 0 bases; unmatched junction bases: 4. There are 15 residues in the CDR3. The CDR3 DNA follows: TGTGCCAGTAGTGTACAGGGGCTAGCCAAAAACATTCAGTACTTC. Translation: CASSVQGLAKNIQYF.

The CDR3 DNA follows: TGTGCCAGCAGCCAAGATGGACAGGCGGAGAACACTGAAGCTTTCTTT. As protein: CASSQDGQAENTEAFF. V gene TRBV4-2 combines with J gene TRBJ1-1; 7 bases line up with TRBD1. V lost 0 bases and J lost 1; bases outside the gene matches: 5. The CDR3 totals 16 residues. Germline assignment: CDR1 LGHNA and CDR2 YNFKEQ.

This chain uses TRBV10-3 with TRBJ2-7; D remains unclear. The germline V gene has CDR1 ENHRY and CDR2 SYGVKD. The CDR3 sequence is 12 residues long. The germline V and J ends were trimmed by 6 bases and 1 base, with 7 bases remaining between them. In DNA form, the CDR3 reads TGTGCCATCAGCCCTAAGTCCTACGAGCAGTACTTC. This codes for CAISPKSYEQYF.

The gene calls are TRBV5-5 and TRBJ2-1, with a possible D match to TRBD2 (7 bases). The V end was cut by 5 bases, the J end by 4 bases, with 19 bases between. Germline V CDR1 and CDR2: SGHKS, YYEKEE (reference sequence). The CDR3 covers 16 residues. CDR3 protein: CASSLRWGGEYNEQFF. CDR3 in DNA: TGTGCCAGCAGTCTACGGTGGGGGGGCGAGTACAATGAGCAGTTCTTC.